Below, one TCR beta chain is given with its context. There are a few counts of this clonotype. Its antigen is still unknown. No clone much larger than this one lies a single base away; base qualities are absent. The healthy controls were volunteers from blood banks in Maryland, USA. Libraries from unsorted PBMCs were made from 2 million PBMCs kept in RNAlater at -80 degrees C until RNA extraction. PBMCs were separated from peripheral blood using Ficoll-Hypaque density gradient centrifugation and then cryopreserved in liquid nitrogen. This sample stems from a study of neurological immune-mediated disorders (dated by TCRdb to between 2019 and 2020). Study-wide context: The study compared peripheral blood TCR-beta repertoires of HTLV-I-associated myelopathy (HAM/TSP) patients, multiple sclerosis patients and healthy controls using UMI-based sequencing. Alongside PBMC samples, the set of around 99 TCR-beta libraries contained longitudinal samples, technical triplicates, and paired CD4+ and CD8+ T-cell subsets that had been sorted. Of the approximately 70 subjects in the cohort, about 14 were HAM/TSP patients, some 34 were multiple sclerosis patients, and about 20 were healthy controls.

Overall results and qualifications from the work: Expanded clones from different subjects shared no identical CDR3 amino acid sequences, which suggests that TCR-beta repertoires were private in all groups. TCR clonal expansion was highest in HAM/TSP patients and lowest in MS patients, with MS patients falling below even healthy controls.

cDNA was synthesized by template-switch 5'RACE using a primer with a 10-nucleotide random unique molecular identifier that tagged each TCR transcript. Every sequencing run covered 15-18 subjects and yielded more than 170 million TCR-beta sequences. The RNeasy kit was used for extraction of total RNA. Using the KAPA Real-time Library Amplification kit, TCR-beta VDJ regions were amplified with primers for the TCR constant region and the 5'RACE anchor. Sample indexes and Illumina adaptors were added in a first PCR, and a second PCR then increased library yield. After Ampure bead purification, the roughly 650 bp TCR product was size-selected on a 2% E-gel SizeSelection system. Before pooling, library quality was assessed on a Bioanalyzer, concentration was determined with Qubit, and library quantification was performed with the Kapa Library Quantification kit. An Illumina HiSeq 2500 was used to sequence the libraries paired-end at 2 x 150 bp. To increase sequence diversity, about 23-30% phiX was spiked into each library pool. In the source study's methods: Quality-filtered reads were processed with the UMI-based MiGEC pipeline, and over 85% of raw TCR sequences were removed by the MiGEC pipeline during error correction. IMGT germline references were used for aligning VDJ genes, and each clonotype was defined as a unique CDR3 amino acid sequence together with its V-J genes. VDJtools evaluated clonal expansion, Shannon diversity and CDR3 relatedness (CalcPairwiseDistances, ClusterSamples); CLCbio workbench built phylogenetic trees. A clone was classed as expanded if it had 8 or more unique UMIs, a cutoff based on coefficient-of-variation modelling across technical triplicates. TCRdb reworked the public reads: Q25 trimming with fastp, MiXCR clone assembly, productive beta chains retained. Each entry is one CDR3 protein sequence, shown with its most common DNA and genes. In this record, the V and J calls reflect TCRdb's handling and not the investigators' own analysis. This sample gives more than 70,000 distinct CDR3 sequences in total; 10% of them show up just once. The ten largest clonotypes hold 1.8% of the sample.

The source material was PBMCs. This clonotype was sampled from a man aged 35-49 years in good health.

The CDR3 reads CASTIRQSYNEQFF. The DNA sequence is TGTGCCAGCACTATCAGGCAAAGCTACAATGAGCAGTTCTTC. Recombination joined TRBV6-1 with TRBJ2-1, with no reliable assignment of the D segment. Between the V and J ends, shortened by 7 bases and 3 bases respectively, the junction contains 13 bases. CDR1 MNHNS and CDR2 SASEGT are derived from the germline V gene. Reading from cysteine to phenylalanine, the CDR3 counts 14 amino acids. Just the 42-base CDR3 DNA is kept, in frame starting at base 1.